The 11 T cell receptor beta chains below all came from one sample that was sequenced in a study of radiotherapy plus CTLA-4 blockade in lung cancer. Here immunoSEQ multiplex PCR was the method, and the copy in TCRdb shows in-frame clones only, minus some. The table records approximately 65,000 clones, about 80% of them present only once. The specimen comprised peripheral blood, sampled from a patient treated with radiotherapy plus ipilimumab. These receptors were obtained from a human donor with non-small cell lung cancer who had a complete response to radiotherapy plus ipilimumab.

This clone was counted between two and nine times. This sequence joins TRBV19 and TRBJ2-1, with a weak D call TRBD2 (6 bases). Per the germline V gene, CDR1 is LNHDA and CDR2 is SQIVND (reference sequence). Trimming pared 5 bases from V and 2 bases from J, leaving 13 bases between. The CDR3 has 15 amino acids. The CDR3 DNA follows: TGTGCCAGTAGTCGACTAGAGCCCACCTACAATGAGCAGTTCTTC. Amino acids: CASSRLEPTYNEQFF.

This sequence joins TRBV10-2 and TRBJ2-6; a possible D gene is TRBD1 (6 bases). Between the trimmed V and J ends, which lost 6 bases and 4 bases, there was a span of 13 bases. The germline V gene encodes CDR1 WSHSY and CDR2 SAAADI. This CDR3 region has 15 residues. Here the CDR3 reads CASRGTGSGANVLTF. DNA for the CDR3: TGCGCCAGCAGGGGAACAGGGTCCGGGGCCAACGTCCTGACTTTC.

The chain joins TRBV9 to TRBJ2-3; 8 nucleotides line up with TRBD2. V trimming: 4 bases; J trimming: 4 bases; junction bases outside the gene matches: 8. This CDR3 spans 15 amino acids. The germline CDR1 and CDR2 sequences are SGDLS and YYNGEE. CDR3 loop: CASSPRAGAADTQYF. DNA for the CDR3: TGTGCCAGCAGCCCAAGAGCGGGAGCTGCAGATACGCAGTATTTT.

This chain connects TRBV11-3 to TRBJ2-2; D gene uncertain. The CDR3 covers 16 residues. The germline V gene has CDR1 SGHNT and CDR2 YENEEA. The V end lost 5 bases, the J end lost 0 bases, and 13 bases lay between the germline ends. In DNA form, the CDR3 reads TGTGCCAGCAGCCCTGGAGCCCTCTCGAACACCGGGGAGCTGTTTTTT. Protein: CASSPGALSNTGELFF.

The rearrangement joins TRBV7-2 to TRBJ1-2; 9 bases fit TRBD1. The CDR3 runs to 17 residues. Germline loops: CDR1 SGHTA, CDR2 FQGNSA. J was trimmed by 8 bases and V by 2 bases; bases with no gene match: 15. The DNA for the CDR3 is TGTGCCAGCAGCTTATGGGCTGACAGGGGGGACTTTAGGGGCTACACCTTC. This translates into CASSLWADRGDFRGYTF.

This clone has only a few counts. CDR3 DNA sequence: TGTGCCAGCAGTTACGGGTTGCCTGAGCAGTTCTTC. Residues: CASSYGLPEQFF. The J gene is TRBJ2-1, the V gene TRBV6-6; D not certain. With 2 bases removed from V and 9 bases from J, the gap between germline ends came to 8 bases. The CDR3 length is 12 residues. The V gene's germline CDR1 is MNHNY and CDR2 SVGAGI (reference sequence).

CDR3 sequence reads: CASSGSGFGTDTQYF. CDR3 nucleotides: TGTGCCAGCAGCGGTAGCGGGTTTGGGACAGATACGCAGTATTTT. The V call is TRBV9, the J call TRBJ2-3, with 7 bases fitting TRBD2. CDR1 is SGDLS, CDR2 YYNGEE, per germline. CDR3 length equals 15 residues. V was clipped by 3 bases and J by 3 bases; unmatched bases: 7. Combining the CDR3 with reference TRBV9 and TRBJ2-3 gives the whole variable domain DSGVTQTPKHLITATGQRVTLRCSPRSGDLSVYWYQQSLDQGLQFLIQYYNGEERAKGNILERFSAQQFPDLHSELNLSSLELGDSALYFCASSGSGFGTDTQYFGPGTRLTVL.

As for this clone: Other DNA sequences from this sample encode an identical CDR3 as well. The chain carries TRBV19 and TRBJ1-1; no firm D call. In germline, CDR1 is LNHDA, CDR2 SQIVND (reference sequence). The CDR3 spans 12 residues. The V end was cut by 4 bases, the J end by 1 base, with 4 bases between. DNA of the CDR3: TGTGCCAGTAGTACCAGGAACACTGAAGCTTTCTTT. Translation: CASSTRNTEAFF.

CDR3: CASSPGLGNEKLFF. CDR3 DNA sequence: TGTGCCAGCAGCCCTGGGTTGGGTAATGAAAAACTGTTTTTT. The chain uses TRBV6-6 and TRBJ1-4, with unresolved D. This CDR3 is 14 amino acids long. Trimming took off 6 bases at V and 4 bases at J, with 12 bases between the two ends. In germline, CDR1 is MNHNY, CDR2 SVGAGI (reference sequence).

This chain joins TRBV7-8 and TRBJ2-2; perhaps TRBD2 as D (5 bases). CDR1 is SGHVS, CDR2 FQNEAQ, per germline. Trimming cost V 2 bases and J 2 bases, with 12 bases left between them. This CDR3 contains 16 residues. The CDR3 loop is CASSLSGLANTGELFF. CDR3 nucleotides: TGTGCCAGCAGCTTATCTGGGCTAGCTAACACCGGGGAGCTGTTTTTT. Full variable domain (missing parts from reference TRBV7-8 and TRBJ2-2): GAGVSQSPRYKVAKRGQDVALRCDPISGHVSLFWYQQALGQGPEFLTYFQNEAQLDKSGLPSDRFFAERPEGSVSTLKIQRTQQEDSAVYLCASSLSGLANTGELFFGEGSRLTVL.

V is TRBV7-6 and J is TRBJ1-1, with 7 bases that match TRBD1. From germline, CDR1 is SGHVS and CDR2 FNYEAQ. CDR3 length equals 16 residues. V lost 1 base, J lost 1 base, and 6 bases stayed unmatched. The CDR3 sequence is CASSLEPGQKNTEAFF. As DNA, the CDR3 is TGTGCCAGCAGCTTAGAACCGGGACAGAAGAACACTGAAGCTTTCTTT.